Following are 32 T cell receptor beta chains from one sample sequenced in a study of blood T cell repertoires in COVID-19. Clones were sequenced by immunoSEQ multiplex PCR, and TCRdb holds only the in-frame ones, with some missing. The repertoire holds a few hundred thousand clones, with around 90% as singletons. What was sequenced was PBMCs or T cells enriched from blood (not recorded which). These receptors all come from a man aged 25-45 years who had recovered from COVID-19.

V is TRBV29-1 and J is TRBJ2-1; 9 bases match TRBD2. Unmatched junction bases numbered 4, after V lost 6 bases and J lost 4 bases. Germline CDR1 reads SQVTM; CDR2 reads ANQGSEA. The CDR3 sequence is 13 residues long. The CDR3 DNA reads TGCAGCGTGGATAGCGGGGGTTACAATGAGCAGTTCTTC. Its protein is CSVDSGGYNEQFF.

V gene TRBV7-8 combines with J gene TRBJ1-1, with 11 bases that match TRBD1. The CDR3 sequence is 16 residues long. Germline V gene lookup returns CDR1 SGHVS and CDR2 FQNEAQ. The V segment lost 2 bases and the J segment 4 bases; nucleotides outside the gene matches: 6. The CDR3 here is CASSLMRGQGGTEAFF. Here the CDR3 DNA reads TGTGCCAGCAGCTTAATGAGGGGACAGGGGGGCACTGAAGCTTTCTTT.

The genes are TRBV4-2 and TRBJ2-3, with 10 bases lining up with TRBD2. V lost 5 bases, J lost 3 bases, and 5 bases stayed unmatched. CDR1 is LGHNA and CDR2 is YNFKEQ in the germline V gene. The CDR3 runs 15 residues. The CDR3 spells CASSFIAGGTDTQYF. The CDR3 bases are TGTGCCAGCAGCTTCATAGCGGGGGGAACAGATACGCAGTATTTT.

This chain joins TRBV27 and TRBJ2-1, with D perhaps TRBD1 (6 bases). The V and J ends lost 3 bases and 5 bases respectively, with 20 bases between them. Germline CDR1 MNHEY, CDR2 SMNVEV (reference sequence). There are 17 residues in the CDR3. CDR3 nucleotides: TGTGCCAGCAGTTTCGGGTTCGGCAGGGGATCCCACAATGAGCAGTTCTTC. It codes for CASSFGFGRGSHNEQFF.

This chain uses TRBV6-5 with TRBJ2-7; D possibly corresponds to TRBD1 (6 bases). V dropped 8 bases and J dropped 2 bases, with 13 bases sitting between them. This CDR3 is built from 13 residues. From germline, CDR1 is MNHEY and CDR2 SVGAGI. CDR3 in DNA: TGTGCCAGCCATCTAGACAGGACCTACGAGCAGTACTTC. Residues: CASHLDRTYEQYF.

The chain links TRBV10-3 to TRBJ1-4; 7 nucleotides align to TRBD1. Germline V gene sequence: CDR1 ENHRY, CDR2 SYGVKD. Losses at the gene ends were 8 bases for V and 5 bases for J; bases not matched to a gene: 8. The CDR3 runs 14 residues. This CDR3 reads CAIAEGATNEKLFF. CDR3 nucleotide sequence: TGTGCCATCGCTGAGGGGGCTACAAATGAAAAACTGTTTTTT.

The gene calls are TRBV5-4 and TRBJ1-1; D is possibly TRBD1 (6 bases). V lost 4 bases to trimming and J lost 0 bases, with 10 bases between them. The CDR3 has 14 amino acids. Germline V CDR1 and CDR2: SGHNT, YYREEE (reference sequence). The CDR3 nucleotides are TGTGCCAGCAGCGCCGGGACAATGAACACTGAAGCTTTCTTT. Amino acid sequence: CASSAGTMNTEAFF.

The chain links TRBV29-1 to TRBJ2-5; 8 nucleotides line up with TRBD2. This CDR3 is built from 14 residues. The V segment lost 7 bases and the J segment 1 base; nucleotides outside the gene matches: 8. Germline lookup yields CDR1 SQVTM and CDR2 ANQGSEA. The CDR3 sequence: CSADISGAQETQYF. CDR3 nucleotides: TGCAGCGCCGACATTAGCGGGGCCCAAGAGACCCAGTACTTC.

This rearrangement joins TRBV7-9 to TRBJ1-1; D is perhaps TRBD1 (6 bases). This CDR3 has 18 amino acids. Germline V CDR1 and CDR2: SEHNR, FQNEAQ (reference sequence). Trimming took 3 bases from V and 0 from J, leaving 20 bases between them. Here the CDR3 reads CASSLPQQGRGMNTEAFF. The CDR3 DNA reads as TGTGCCAGCAGCTTGCCCCAACAGGGTAGGGGGATGAACACTGAAGCTTTCTTT.

The V and J genes are TRBV19 and TRBJ1-4; D is ambiguous. With 3 bases removed from V and 5 bases from J, the gap between germline ends came to 13 bases. Germline lookup yields CDR1 LNHDA and CDR2 SQIVND (reference sequence). This CDR3 is 15 amino acids long. As DNA, the CDR3 is TGTGCCAGTAGTATTAACTCGGGGAAAAATGAAAAACTGTTTTTT. The encoded protein is CASSINSGKNEKLFF.

The rearrangement joins TRBV10-3 to TRBJ2-4; no clear D. In germline, CDR1 is ENHRY, CDR2 SYGVKD. The V gene lost 0 bases and the J gene lost 2 bases, with 8 bases spanning the gap. The CDR3 covers 15 residues. This CDR3 is CAISESALPKNIQYF. The DNA of the CDR3 is TGTGCCATCAGTGAGTCCGCACTTCCCAAAAACATTCAGTACTTC.

This chain links TRBV7-8 with TRBJ1-4; 7 bases are a match to TRBD1. The CDR3 runs 16 residues. The junction had 6 bases not matched to a gene; V was cut back by 5 bases and J by 0 bases. CDR1 and CDR2 from the germline V gene are SGHVS and FQNEAQ. The CDR3 nucleotides are TGTGCCAGCAGCGACCTCACAGGGGCAACTAATGAAAAACTGTTTTTT. This encodes CASSDLTGATNEKLFF.

The rearrangement joins TRBV7-6 to TRBJ2-5, with 7 bases fitting TRBD1. This CDR3 region has 14 residues. With V trimmed by 3 bases and J by 0 bases, 1 base remained unmatched. Germline V lookup: CDR1 SGHVS, CDR2 FNYEAQ. The CDR3 DNA follows: TGTGCCAGCAGCTTGGGACAGCACCAAGAGACCCAGTACTTC. Its translation: CASSLGQHQETQYF.

This clone was picked up one time. CDR3 nucleotide sequence: TGTGCCAGCTCACCCAACCTGGACAGGGAGGTTGATGGCTACACCTTC. It codes for CASSPNLDREVDGYTF. The gene calls are TRBV18 and TRBJ1-2, with TRBD1 matching 8 bases. Losses at the gene ends were 3 bases for V and 6 bases for J; bases not matched to a gene: 12. Germline CDR1 KGHSH, CDR2 LQKENI. This CDR3 is built from 16 residues.

The rearrangement links TRBV7-6 to TRBJ2-7; 8 bases agree with TRBD1. With V trimmed by 1 base and J by 2 bases, 1 base remained unmatched. The CDR3 consists of 14 residues. Germline CDR1 is SGHVS and CDR2 is FNYEAQ. The CDR3 spells CASSLGTGTYEQYF. The CDR3, as DNA: TGTGCCAGCAGCTTAGGGACAGGGACCTACGAGCAGTACTTC.

J is TRBJ1-1 and V is TRBV28; tentative D call: TRBD1 (6 bases). This CDR3 comprises 19 residues. Trimming shortened V by 3 bases and J by 0 bases, and 23 bases separated the two germline ends. CDR1 is MDHEN and CDR2 is SYDVKM in the germline V gene. CDR3 nucleotide sequence: TGTGCCAGCAGTTTTAAGATGAAACAGGGTGGGGGTATGAACACTGAAGCTTTCTTT. It is translated as CASSFKMKQGGGMNTEAFF. The variable domain in full, with the rest retrieved from reference TRBV28 and TRBJ1-1, is DVKVTQSSRYLVKRTGEKVFLECVQDMDHENMFWYRQDPGLGLRLIYFSYDVKMKEKGDIPEGYSVSREKKERFSLILESASTNQTSMYLCASSFKMKQGGGMNTEAFFGQGTRLTVV.

V gene TRBV5-4 combines with J gene TRBJ2-5, with 14 bases aligning to TRBD2. V was clipped by 3 bases and J by 5 bases; unmatched bases: 6. The CDR3 spans 16 residues. In germline, CDR1 is SGHNT, CDR2 YYREEE (reference sequence). CDR3 DNA: TGTGCCAGCAGCTCGGGACTAGCGGGGGTACGGGAGACCCAGTACTTC. This encodes CASSSGLAGVRETQYF.

The J gene is TRBJ2-7, the V gene TRBV29-1; D may be TRBD1 (6 bases). Germline V gives CDR1 SQVTM, CDR2 ANQGSEA. Trimming shortened V by 4 bases and J by 5 bases, and 15 bases separated the two germline ends. The CDR3 runs 13 residues. CDR3 protein: CSVVTGSTDEQYF. The CDR3 region has the DNA TGCAGCGTTGTTACAGGGTCAACGGACGAGCAGTACTTC.

V and J are TRBV6-1 and TRBJ1-6, with no clear D. V lost 3 bases and J lost 3, with 9 bases in between. The CDR3 loop spans 15 amino acids. CDR1 and CDR2 from the germline V gene are MNHNS and SASEGT. CDR3 DNA sequence: TGTGCCAGCAGTGATCGTGCGATCTATAATTCACCCCTCCACTTT. It is translated as CASSDRAIYNSPLHF.

The chain joins TRBV5-5 to TRBJ2-3; possible D gene TRBD2, 5 bases. The CDR3 contains 19 residues. The V gene's germline CDR1 is SGHKS and CDR2 YYEKEE (reference sequence). The V end lost 1 base, the J end lost 0 bases, and 21 bases lay between the germline ends. In nucleotides, the CDR3 is TGTGCCAGCAGCTTGATGGGATGGGCCGAGGGAGTAAGCACAGATACGCAGTATTTT. It is translated as CASSLMGWAEGVSTDTQYF.

This clone has just a few counts. The chain joins TRBV5-1 to TRBJ1-3; tentatively, D is TRBD1 (6 bases). The length of the CDR3 is 15 residues. V lost 2 bases, J lost 2 bases, and 11 bases lay in between. In germline, CDR1 is SGHRS, CDR2 YFSETQ. The CDR3 loop is CASSFIGQTGNTIYF. The CDR3 nucleotides are TGCGCCAGCAGCTTCATCGGACAGACTGGAAACACCATATATTTT.

This clone has a handful of counts. The chain links TRBV28 to TRBJ1-2, with 8 nucleotides matching TRBD1. CDR1 is MDHEN and CDR2 is SYDVKM in the germline V gene. V shed 3 bases and J 4 bases; nucleotides not matched to a gene: 7. The CDR3 has 15 residues. The CDR3 nucleotides are TGTGCCAGCAGTTTGATGACAGGGGCCCCCTATGGCTACACCTTC. It specifies CASSLMTGAPYGYTF.

This sequence joins TRBV28 and TRBJ2-1, with 8 bases aligning to TRBD2. The CDR3 contains 16 residues. Unmatched junction bases numbered 8, after V lost 1 base and J lost 6 bases. Germline CDR1 MDHEN, CDR2 SYDVKM. DNA for the CDR3: TGTGCCAGCAGTTTATTCACGGGGGGGTCGGGCAATGAGCAGTTCTTC. Residues: CASSLFTGGSGNEQFF.

The chain employs TRBV7-2 and TRBJ2-7; possible D gene TRBD2, 7 bases. CDR3 length: 15 amino acids. Trimming cost V 0 bases and J 3 bases, with 12 bases left between them. Per germline, CDR1 SGHTA and CDR2 FQGNSA. CDR3 amino acids: CASSLAGGAIYEQYF. The CDR3 DNA reads TGTGCCAGCAGCTTAGCGGGGGGGGCTATCTACGAGCAGTACTTC.

This chain joins TRBV11-2 and TRBJ1-4, with TRBD1 identical over 7 bases. V was pared by 0 bases and J by 4 bases, with 2 bases of the junction left unmatched. CDR3 size: 15 residues. Germline CDR1 and CDR2: SGHAT and FQNNGV. The CDR3 DNA reads TGTGCCAGCAGCTTAGATCCAGGGGGTAATGAAAAACTGTTTTTT. This encodes CASSLDPGGNEKLFF.

The V and J genes are TRBV9 and TRBJ1-3, with 10 bases fitting TRBD1. Trimming at V came to 4 bases and at J to 0 bases, leaving 7 bases not matched to a gene. The CDR3 is made up of 17 amino acids. Germline CDR1 is SGDLS and CDR2 is YYNGEE. CDR3 loop: CASSTGTGAASGNTIYF. The CDR3 DNA sequence: TGTGCCAGCAGCACCGGGACAGGGGCGGCCTCTGGAAACACCATATATTTT.

The rearrangement links TRBV4-1 to TRBJ1-6; 10 nucleotides align to TRBD1. The CDR3 length is 17 residues. The germline V gene has CDR1 MGHRA and CDR2 YSYEKL. Losses at the gene ends were 2 bases for V and 5 bases for J; bases not matched to a gene: 6. CDR3 in DNA: TGCGCCAGCAGCCAACCCGGGACAGGGGAACATAATTCACCCCTCCACTTT. It is translated as CASSQPGTGEHNSPLHF.

The genes are TRBV19 and TRBJ2-4, with 7 bases matching TRBD2. Trimming removed 3 bases from V and 3 bases from J; junction bases left unmatched: 5. CDR1 and CDR2 (germline): LNHDA, SQIVND (reference sequence). The length of the CDR3 is 15 residues. CDR3 sequence (DNA): TGTGCCAGTAGTATCGGGGGGTACAACAAAAACATTCAGTACTTC. Protein sequence: CASSIGGYNKNIQYF.

The table lists this clone with a count of one. The V and J genes are TRBV11-1 and TRBJ1-1; D is undetermined. The CDR3 is 13 amino acids. Looked up from germline, CDR1 is SGHAT and CDR2 is FQDESV (reference sequence). Trimming took 5 bases from V and 1 from J, leaving 8 bases between them. CDR3 sequence (DNA): TGTGCCAGCAGCACTAGGTCGAACACTGAAGCTTTCTTT. Its translation: CASSTRSNTEAFF.

V gene TRBV7-9 combines with J gene TRBJ1-4; TRBD1 matches at 7 bases. CDR3 length equals 14 residues. Trimming took 5 bases from V and 7 from J; bases not matched to a gene: 7. Per the germline V gene, CDR1 is SEHNR and CDR2 is FQNEAQ (reference sequence). In nucleotides, the CDR3 is TGTGCCAGCAGCCGGGACAGCGCTACTGAAAAACTGTTTTTT. Its translation: CASSRDSATEKLFF.

The rearrangement joins TRBV19 to TRBJ2-2, with 9 nucleotides matching TRBD2. The CDR3 extends over 17 amino acids. The junction had 7 bases not matched to a gene; V was cut back by 3 bases and J by 2 bases. Germline lookup yields CDR1 LNHDA and CDR2 SQIVND (reference sequence). The DNA of the CDR3 is TGTGCCAGTAGTATCCCCCTAGCGGGGAGTAACACCGGGGAGCTGTTTTTT. This codes for CASSIPLAGSNTGELFF.

The chain couples TRBV5-1 to TRBJ1-2, with D unresolved. The ends were cut back, 1 base at V and 8 bases at J, with 9 bases in the middle. The CDR3 has 12 residues. The germline gives CDR1 SGHRS, CDR2 YFSETQ. The CDR3 sequence: CASSLSVEGYTF. CDR3 coding DNA: TGCGCCAGCAGCTTGAGCGTGGAAGGCTACACCTTC.